This TCR beta chain was identified in a study of cytomegalovirus exposure and HLA in healthy donors. In nominal health when sampled, donors likely had unrecorded immune exposures nonetheless. This CDR3 is 15 amino acids long. Between the trimmed V and J ends, which lost 5 bases and 3 bases, there was a span of 16 bases. Germline V CDR1 and CDR2: MNHEY, SMNVEV (reference sequence). Primers included in the PCR were 60 Vbeta and 13 Jbeta primers. TCRdb's table, derived via immunoSEQ multiplex PCR, lists solely in-frame clones and lacks some. The sample includes some 150,000 clones, about 80% of them seen just once.

V gene TRBV27 combines with J gene TRBJ1-2; D is unclear. The source is a woman in her thirties in good health and CMV-seronegative. Sequencing was performed on PBMCs. This chain's CDR3 is CASSPYRSLDYGYTF. The DNA of the CDR3 is TGTGCCAGCAGTCCTTACAGAAGTTTGGACTATGGCTACACCTTC.